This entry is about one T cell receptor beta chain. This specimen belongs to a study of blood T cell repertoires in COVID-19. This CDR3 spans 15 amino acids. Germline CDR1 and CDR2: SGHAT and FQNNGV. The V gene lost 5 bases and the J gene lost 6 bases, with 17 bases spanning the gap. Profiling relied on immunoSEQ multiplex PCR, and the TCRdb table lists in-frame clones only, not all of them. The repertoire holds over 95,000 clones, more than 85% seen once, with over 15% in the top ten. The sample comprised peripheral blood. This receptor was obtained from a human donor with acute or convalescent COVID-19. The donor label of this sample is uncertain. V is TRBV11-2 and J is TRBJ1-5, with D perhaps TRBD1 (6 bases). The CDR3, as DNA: TGTGCCAGCAGCCTCACCGCAGGGGAGGGTCAGCCCCAGCATTTT. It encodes CASSLTAGEGQPQHF.